This entry is about one T cell receptor beta chain. The antigen is undetermined. This specimen belongs to a study of shared clonotypes between healthy human individuals. The DNA input per sorted-subset replicate PCR was 200 ng, corresponding to tens of thousands of T cell genomes. Data came from immunoSEQ multiplex PCR; TCRdb stores just in-frame clones and leaves some out. Of some 680,000 clones in the sample, around three quarters were seen once. After removal of 0 bases from V and 5 bases from J, the junction contained 9 bases not matched to a gene. CDR1 and CDR2 (germline): SNHLY, FYNNEI. The CDR3 covers 16 residues. Whole-study results and caveats: Memory subsets generally showed lower estimated richness than naive subsets.

The source material was memory CD4+ T cells sorted from blood. Described subset: CD45RA-negative fraction. The genes are TRBV2 and TRBJ2-7, with 8 bases fitting TRBD1. The sequence came from a woman in her 30s in good health. The CDR3 DNA is TGTGCCAGCAGTGAAGCGCTTCGGGCAGGGGGCGACGAGCAGTACTTC. Translation: CASSEALRAGGDEQYF.